Listed here are 23 T cell receptor beta chains from one sample, sequenced in a study of cytomegalovirus exposure and HLA in healthy donors. The PCR used 60 Vbeta and 13 Jbeta primers. Using immunoSEQ multiplex PCR, the repertoire was profiled, and TCRdb retains in-frame clones only, with some absent. The table includes more than 95,000 clones, 75% to 80% detected once. Material for sequencing was PBMCs. Receptors originate from a man in his forties in good health and CMV-seronegative.

This clone was detected a few times. The chain employs TRBV19 and TRBJ1-1; no clear D gene. The V gene lost 7 bases and the J gene lost 1 base, with 4 bases spanning the gap. This CDR3 contains 11 residues. Germline CDR1 is LNHDA and CDR2 is SQIVND (reference sequence). CDR3 region: CASIKNTEAFF. In nucleotides, the CDR3 is TGTGCCAGTATCAAGAACACTGAAGCTTTCTTT.

J is TRBJ1-2 and V is TRBV27; no definite D call. The CDR3 is 13 residues long. The germline V gene encodes CDR1 MNHEY and CDR2 SMNVEV (reference sequence). V lost 3 bases to trimming and J lost 8 bases, with 13 bases between them. As DNA, the CDR3 is TGTGCCAGCAGTTTTCACGCGGCCGGGGGCTACACCTTC. Translated, it gives CASSFHAAGGYTF.

The J gene is TRBJ2-7, the V gene TRBV7-8, with TRBD2 as a possible D gene (6 bases). Trimming removed 4 bases from V and 8 bases from J, with 18 bases in between. Germline lookup yields CDR1 SGHVS and CDR2 FQNEAQ. The CDR3 contains 14 residues. CDR3 DNA: TGTGCCAGCAGCTGGCCGGGACTCCCTTCCCAGCAGTACTTC. As protein: CASSWPGLPSQQYF. The variable domain in full, with the rest retrieved from reference TRBV7-8 and TRBJ2-7, is GAGVSQSPRYKVAKRGQDVALRCDPISGHVSLFWYQQALGQGPEFLTYFQNEAQLDKSGLPSDRFFAERPEGSVSTLKIQRTQQEDSAVYLCASSWPGLPSQQYFGPGTRLTVT.

The rearrangement links TRBV11-2 to TRBJ1-4; a weak D match, TRBD1 (5 bases). CDR3 length equals 15 residues. The V gene lost 1 base and the J gene lost 3 bases, with 9 bases spanning the gap. CDR1 SGHAT and CDR2 FQNNGV come from the germline V gene. CDR3 residues: CASSLVTGANEKLFF. In DNA, the CDR3 is TGTGCCAGCAGCTTAGTCACGGGGGCTAATGAAAAACTGTTTTTT. The full variable domain, its missing parts supplied by reference TRBV11-2 and TRBJ1-4, is EAGVAQSPRYKIIEKRQSVAFWCNPISGHATLYWYQQILGQGPKLLIQFQNNGVVDDSQLPKDRFSAERLKGVDSTLKIQPAKLEDSAVYLCASSLVTGANEKLFFGSGTQLSVL.

The chain links TRBV7-6 to TRBJ1-2, with 9 bases aligning to TRBD1. Germline CDR1 SGHVS, CDR2 FNYEAQ. Trimming removed 8 bases from V and 2 bases from J; junction bases left unmatched: 6. The CDR3 covers 14 residues. The CDR3 loop is CASSSTGGNYGYTF. CDR3 in DNA: TGTGCCAGCTCTTCGACAGGGGGGAACTATGGCTACACCTTC.

The J gene is TRBJ1-5, the V gene TRBV7-9; D gene ambiguous. Germline-derived CDR1 and CDR2 are SEHNR and FQNEAQ (reference sequence). Trimming removed 5 bases at V and 7 bases at J, with 9 bases between. This CDR3 has 12 residues. The CDR3 region has the DNA TGTGCCAGCAGCCCCGACAAGCAGCCCCAGCATTTT. This sequence encodes CASSPDKQPQHF.

The chain has TRBV11-2 and TRBJ2-7, with D perhaps TRBD1 (5 bases). The CDR3 totals 12 residues. CDR1 and CDR2 (germline): SGHAT, FQNNGV. With 5 bases removed from V and 3 bases from J, the gap between germline ends came to 8 bases. CDR3 sequence reads: CASSEGVYEQYF. The CDR3 coding sequence is TGTGCCAGCAGCGAAGGGGTCTACGAGCAGTACTTC.

This chain links TRBV7-6 with TRBJ2-1; 9 bases match TRBD1. Germline CDR1 SGHVS, CDR2 FNYEAQ. J lost 2 bases, V lost 5 bases, and 4 bases had no gene match. This CDR3 contains 15 residues. The CDR3 region has the DNA TGTGCCAGCAGCATTACAGGGGGCCCCTACAATGAGCAGTTCTTC. It encodes CASSITGGPYNEQFF.

This clone came up once. This rearrangement joins TRBV6-5 to TRBJ2-2; D not resolved. This CDR3 comprises 13 residues. The germline V gene encodes CDR1 MNHEY and CDR2 SVGAGI. V was clipped by 9 bases and J by 0 bases, with 8 bases between them. The CDR3 reads CASTQANTGELFF. The CDR3 bases are TGTGCCAGTACTCAGGCGAACACCGGGGAGCTGTTTTTT.

There are a few counts of this clone. The chain couples TRBV18 to TRBJ2-3; 8 nucleotides align to TRBD2. CDR1 is KGHSH and CDR2 is LQKENI in the germline V gene. V was clipped by 5 bases and J by 5 bases; unmatched bases: 9. This CDR3 is built from 15 residues. The CDR3 region is CASSYTRGGEDTQYF. In nucleotides, the CDR3 is TGTGCCAGCTCATATACTCGGGGGGGCGAAGATACGCAGTATTTT.

This chain joins TRBV9 and TRBJ1-4; 11 positions agree with TRBD1. Trimming cost V 2 bases and J 8 bases; bases outside gene matches: 5. This CDR3 comprises 15 residues. Germline V CDR1 and CDR2: SGDLS, YYNGEE. Here the CDR3 DNA reads TGTGCCAGCAGCGTTGGGACAGGGGGGAACGAAAAACTGTTTTTT. Translating it yields CASSVGTGGNEKLFF.

The gene calls are TRBV7-6 and TRBJ1-5; D ambiguous. The CDR3 is 15 amino acids. Looked up from germline, CDR1 is SGHVS and CDR2 is FNYEAQ. V was pared by 2 bases and J by 6 bases, with 14 bases between. The CDR3 DNA reads TGTGCCAGCAGCTTATTGCCCAGAGGAGGTCAGCCCCAGCATTTT. Amino acid sequence: CASSLLPRGGQPQHF.

The CDR3 is CASSFTGTNTEAFF. The CDR3 DNA is TGCGCCAGCAGCTTCACAGGGACGAACACTGAAGCTTTCTTT. The chain recombines TRBV5-1 with TRBJ1-1; D is possibly TRBD1 (6 bases). Germline loops: CDR1 SGHRS, CDR2 YFSETQ. The length of the CDR3 is 14 residues. With 2 bases removed from V and 1 base from J, the gap between germline ends came to 9 bases.

The chain joins TRBV6-5 to TRBJ1-2, with D possibly being TRBD1 (6 bases). This CDR3 region has 14 residues. The germline V gene has CDR1 MNHEY and CDR2 SVGAGI. Trimming took off 3 bases at V and 4 bases at J, with 12 bases between the two ends. CDR3 loop: CASSYSDRSYGYTF. The DNA for the CDR3 is TGTGCCAGCAGTTATTCCGACAGGAGCTATGGCTACACCTTC.

CDR3 coding DNA: TGCAGCGTTACGGGATGGGGGGGGAGGTATGGCTACACCTTC. It is translated as CSVTGWGGRYGYTF. The rearrangement joins TRBV29-1 to TRBJ1-2, with a weak D call TRBD1 (5 bases). V was shortened by 5 bases and J by 5 bases, with 18 bases between the two germline ends. Germline lookup yields CDR1 SQVTM and CDR2 ANQGSEA. CDR3 size: 14 residues.

The rearrangement uses TRBV30 and TRBJ2-1; perhaps TRBD2 as D (6 bases). This CDR3 has 13 residues. Trimming left V 2 bases short and J 4 bases short, with 9 bases between. CDR1 GTSNPN and CDR2 SVGIG come from the germline V gene (reference sequence). Here the CDR3 DNA reads TGTGCCTGGAGTCGGACTACATACAATGAGCAGTTCTTC. Its protein product is CAWSRTTYNEQFF.

This clone was seen a few times. This chain connects TRBV9 to TRBJ2-7; possible D gene TRBD2, 5 bases. CDR3 length: 15 residues. Germline-derived CDR1 and CDR2 are SGDLS and YYNGEE. V dropped 0 bases and J dropped 3 bases, with 13 bases sitting between them. As DNA, the CDR3 is TGTGCCAGCAGCGTAGCCCCCAGTGGGAGCTACGAGCAGTACTTC. This encodes CASSVAPSGSYEQYF.

The chain employs TRBV5-6 and TRBJ2-5; D is undetermined. The J call may be wrong; the DNA end is better matched by TRBJ2-7. Germline lookup yields CDR1 SGHDT and CDR2 YYEEEE. The CDR3 length is 14 residues. CDR3 DNA sequence: TGTGCCAGCAGCCACCGGGTTCCGCCTTACGAGCAGTACTTC. This codes for CASSHRVPPYEQYF.

This chain connects TRBV7-3 to TRBJ2-5; D is perhaps TRBD2 (5 bases). The CDR3 has 14 amino acids. In germline, CDR1 is SGHTA, CDR2 FQGTGA. With 5 bases removed from V and 4 bases from J, the gap between germline ends came to 14 bases. In DNA, the CDR3 is TGTGCCAGCAGCGAAAATGTACGGGGAGAGACCCAGTACTTC. This encodes CASSENVRGETQYF. The full variable domain, in which reference TRBV7-3 and TRBJ2-5 provide the parts outside the CDR3, is GAGVSQTPSNKVTEKGKYVELRCDPISGHTALYWYRQSLGQGPEFLIYFQGTGAADDSGLPNDRFFAVRPEGSVSTLKIQRTERGDSAVYLCASSENVRGETQYFGPGTRLLVL.

The gene calls are TRBV7-9 and TRBJ1-1, with TRBD1 matching 8 bases. The CDR3 has 14 amino acids. With 3 bases clipped from V and 10 bases from J, the junction kept 10 bases outside the gene matches. Per the germline V gene, CDR1 is SEHNR and CDR2 is FQNEAQ (reference sequence). Written as DNA, the CDR3 is TGTGCCAGCAGCTTTGGCTCCCCCACAGGGGGAGCTTTCTTT. As protein: CASSFGSPTGGAFF.

The chain is built from TRBV15 and TRBJ2-7; no reliable D call. Per the germline V gene, CDR1 is LNHNV and CDR2 is YYDKDF (reference sequence). CDR3 length: 13 residues. The V gene lost 1 base and the J gene lost 2 bases, with 6 bases spanning the gap. The CDR3 reads CATSRALAYEQYF. CDR3 nucleotides: TGTGCCACCAGCAGAGCTCTAGCCTACGAGCAGTACTTC.

The J gene is TRBJ1-1, the V gene TRBV7-9, with a weak D call TRBD1 (5 bases). V lost 7 bases, J lost 4 bases, and 13 bases lay in between. The CDR3 extends over 13 amino acids. Germline V CDR1 and CDR2: SEHNR, FQNEAQ (reference sequence). The CDR3 DNA reads as TGTGCCAGCACCCCCGGGAGGGGCACTGAAGCTTTCTTT. It is translated as CASTPGRGTEAFF. The whole variable domain, remainder taken from reference TRBV7-9 and TRBJ1-1, is DTGVSQNPRHKITKRGQNVTFRCDPISEHNRLYWYRQTLGQGPEFLTYFQNEAQLEKSRLLSDRFSAERPKGSFSTLEIQRTEQGDSAMYLCASTPGRGTEAFFGQGTRLTVV.

The V and J genes are TRBV25-1 and TRBJ1-2; 7 nucleotides match TRBD1. The CDR3 has 13 amino acids. J gave up 6 bases and V 3 bases, and 4 bases lay outside the gene matches. Germline loops: CDR1 MGHDK, CDR2 SYGVNS. The DNA for the CDR3 is TGTGCCAGCAGTGATTCGGGGACAGATGGCTACACCTTC. This codes for CASSDSGTDGYTF.